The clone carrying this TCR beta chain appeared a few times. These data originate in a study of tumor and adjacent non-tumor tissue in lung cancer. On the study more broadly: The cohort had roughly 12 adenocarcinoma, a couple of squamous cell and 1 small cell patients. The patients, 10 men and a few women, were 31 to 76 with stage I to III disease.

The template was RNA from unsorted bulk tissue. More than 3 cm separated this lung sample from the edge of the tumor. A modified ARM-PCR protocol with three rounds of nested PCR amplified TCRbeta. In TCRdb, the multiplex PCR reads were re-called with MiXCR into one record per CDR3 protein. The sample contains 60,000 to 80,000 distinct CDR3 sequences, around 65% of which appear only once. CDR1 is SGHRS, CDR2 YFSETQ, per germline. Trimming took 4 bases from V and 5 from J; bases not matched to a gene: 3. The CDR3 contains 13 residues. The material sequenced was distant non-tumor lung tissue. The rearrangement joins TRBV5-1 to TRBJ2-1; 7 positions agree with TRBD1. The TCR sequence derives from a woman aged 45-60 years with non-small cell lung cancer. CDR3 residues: CASSPQGDNEQFF. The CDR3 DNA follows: TGCGCCAGCAGCCCGCAGGGGGACAATGAGCAGTTCTTC.